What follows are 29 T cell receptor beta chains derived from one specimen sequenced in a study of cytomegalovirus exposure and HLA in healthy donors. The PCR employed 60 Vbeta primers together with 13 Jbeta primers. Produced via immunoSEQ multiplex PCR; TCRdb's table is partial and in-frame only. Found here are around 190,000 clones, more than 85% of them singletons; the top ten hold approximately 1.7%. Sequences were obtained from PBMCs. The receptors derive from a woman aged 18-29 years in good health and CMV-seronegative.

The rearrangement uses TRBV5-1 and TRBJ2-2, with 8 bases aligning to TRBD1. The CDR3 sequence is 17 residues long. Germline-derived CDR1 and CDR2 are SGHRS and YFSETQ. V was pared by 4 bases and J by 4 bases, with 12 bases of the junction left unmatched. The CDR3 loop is CASSRSSGQGGTGELFF. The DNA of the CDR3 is TGCGCCAGCAGCCGAAGCTCCGGACAGGGCGGCACCGGGGAGCTGTTTTTT. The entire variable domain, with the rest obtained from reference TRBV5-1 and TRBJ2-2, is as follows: KAGVTQTPRYLIKTRGQQVTLSCSPISGHRSVSWYQQTPGQGLQFLFEYFSETQRNKGNFPGRFSGRQFSNSRSEMNVSTLELGDSALYLCASSRSSGQGGTGELFFGEGSRLTVL.

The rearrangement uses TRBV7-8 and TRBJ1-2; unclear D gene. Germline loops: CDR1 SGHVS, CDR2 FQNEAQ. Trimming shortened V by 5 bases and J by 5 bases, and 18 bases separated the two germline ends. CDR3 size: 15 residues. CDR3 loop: CASSRLGEADYGYTF. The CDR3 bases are TGTGCCAGCAGCCGCCTTGGGGAGGCGGATTATGGCTACACCTTC.

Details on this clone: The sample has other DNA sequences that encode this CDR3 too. As DNA, the CDR3 is TGTGCCAGCAGCGTAGGACTTTTCACCGGGGAGCTGTTTTTT. Its protein is CASSVGLFTGELFF. This sequence joins TRBV9 and TRBJ2-2; D call uncertain. From germline, CDR1 is SGDLS and CDR2 YYNGEE. The CDR3 spans 14 residues. V gave up 0 bases and J gave up 4 bases, with 7 bases separating them.

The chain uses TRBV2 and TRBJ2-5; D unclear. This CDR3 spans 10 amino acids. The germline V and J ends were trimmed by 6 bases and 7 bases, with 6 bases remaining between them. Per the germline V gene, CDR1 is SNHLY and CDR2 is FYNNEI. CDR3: CASRSGTQYF. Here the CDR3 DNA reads TGTGCCAGCAGGTCAGGGACCCAGTACTTC. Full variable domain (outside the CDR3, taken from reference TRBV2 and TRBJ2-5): EPEVTQTPSHQVTQMGQEVILRCVPISNHLYFYWYRQILGQKVEFLVSFYNNEISEKSEIFDDQFSVERPDGSNFTLKIRSTKLEDSAMYFCASRSGTQYFGPGTRLLVL.

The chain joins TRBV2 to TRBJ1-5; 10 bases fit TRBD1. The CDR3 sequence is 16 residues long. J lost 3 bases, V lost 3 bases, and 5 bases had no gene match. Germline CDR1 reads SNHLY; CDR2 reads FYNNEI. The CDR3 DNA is TGTGCCAGCAGTGACCGGACAGGGGGTCCCAATCAGCCCCAGCATTTT. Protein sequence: CASSDRTGGPNQPQHF.

The CDR3 DNA is TGTGCCAGCAGCCAACTAGCGGGGTCTTCCTACAATGAGCAGTTCTTC. Protein sequence: CASSQLAGSSYNEQFF. V and J are TRBV7-2 and TRBJ2-1; TRBD2 matches 10 bases. Germline lookup yields CDR1 SGHTA and CDR2 FQGNSA. The CDR3 has 16 residues. V was pared by 5 bases and J by 1 base, with 5 bases of the junction left unmatched.

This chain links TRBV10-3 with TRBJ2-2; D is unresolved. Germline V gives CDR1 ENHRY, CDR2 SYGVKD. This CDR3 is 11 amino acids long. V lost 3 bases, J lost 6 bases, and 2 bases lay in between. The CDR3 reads CAISDAGELFF. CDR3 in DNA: TGTGCCATCAGTGACGCCGGGGAGCTGTTTTTT.

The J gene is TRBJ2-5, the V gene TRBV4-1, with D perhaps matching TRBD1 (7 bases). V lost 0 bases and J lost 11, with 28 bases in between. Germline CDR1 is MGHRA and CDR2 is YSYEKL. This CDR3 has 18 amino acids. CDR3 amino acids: CASSQERGDSPVRTVQYF. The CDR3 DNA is TGCGCCAGCAGCCAAGAAAGGGGGGACAGTCCCGTCCGGACAGTGCAGTACTTC.

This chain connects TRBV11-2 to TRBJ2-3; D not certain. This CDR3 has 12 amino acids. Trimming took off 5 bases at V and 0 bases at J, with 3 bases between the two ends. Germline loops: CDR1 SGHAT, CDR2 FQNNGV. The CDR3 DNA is TGTGCCAGCAGCAGCAGCACAGATACGCAGTATTTT. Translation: CASSSSTDTQYF.

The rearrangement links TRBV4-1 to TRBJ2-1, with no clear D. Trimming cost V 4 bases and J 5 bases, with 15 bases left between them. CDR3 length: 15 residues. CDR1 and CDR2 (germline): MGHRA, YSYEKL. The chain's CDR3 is CASSRRLTTNNEQFF. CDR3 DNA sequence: TGCGCCAGCAGCCGTAGGCTCACCACTAACAATGAGCAGTTCTTC.

CDR3 in amino acids: CASSRNPGQTSGANVLTF. The CDR3 bases are TGCGCCAGCAGCCGAAATCCGGGACAGACCTCTGGGGCCAACGTCCTGACTTTC. The V gene is TRBV5-1, the J gene TRBJ2-6; 7 bases fit TRBD1. J gave up 0 bases and V 4 bases, and 10 bases lay outside the gene matches. The CDR3 has 18 residues. Germline CDR1 SGHRS, CDR2 YFSETQ.

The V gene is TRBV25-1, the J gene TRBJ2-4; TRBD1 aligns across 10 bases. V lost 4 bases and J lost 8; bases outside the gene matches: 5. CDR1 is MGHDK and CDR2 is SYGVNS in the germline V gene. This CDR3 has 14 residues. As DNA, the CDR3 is TGTGCCAGCAGTGCGGGACAGGGGATAGACATTCAGTACTTC. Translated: CASSAGQGIDIQYF.

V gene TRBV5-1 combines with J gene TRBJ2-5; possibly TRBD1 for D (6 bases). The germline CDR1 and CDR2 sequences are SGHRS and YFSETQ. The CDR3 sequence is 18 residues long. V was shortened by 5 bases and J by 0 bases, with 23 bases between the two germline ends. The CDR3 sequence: CASSHGQGSLYYQETQYF. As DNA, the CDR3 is TGCGCCAGCAGTCACGGGCAGGGGTCCTTATATTACCAAGAGACCCAGTACTTC.

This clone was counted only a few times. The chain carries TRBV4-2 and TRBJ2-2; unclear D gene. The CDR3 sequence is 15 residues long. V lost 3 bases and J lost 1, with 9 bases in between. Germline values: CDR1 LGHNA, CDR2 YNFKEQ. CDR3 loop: CASSHEPGNTGELFF. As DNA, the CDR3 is TGTGCCAGCAGCCACGAACCGGGGAACACCGGGGAGCTGTTTTTT.

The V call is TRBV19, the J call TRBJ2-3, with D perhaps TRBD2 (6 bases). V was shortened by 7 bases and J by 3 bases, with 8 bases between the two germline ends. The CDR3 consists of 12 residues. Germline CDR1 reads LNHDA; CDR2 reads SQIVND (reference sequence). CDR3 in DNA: TGTGCCAGTAAGGAGGGGACAGATACGCAGTATTTT. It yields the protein CASKEGTDTQYF.

The CDR3 sequence is CASSQDRGGSPPSLTF. Written as DNA, the CDR3 is TGTGCCAGCAGCCAAGATAGAGGGGGTTCTCCCCCCTCTCTCACCTTC. The genes are TRBV4-2 and TRBJ1-2; TRBD1 is a possible D gene (6 bases). Germline loops: CDR1 LGHNA, CDR2 YNFKEQ. The CDR3 is 16 residues long. Trimming took off 0 bases at V and 13 bases at J, with 24 bases between the two ends.

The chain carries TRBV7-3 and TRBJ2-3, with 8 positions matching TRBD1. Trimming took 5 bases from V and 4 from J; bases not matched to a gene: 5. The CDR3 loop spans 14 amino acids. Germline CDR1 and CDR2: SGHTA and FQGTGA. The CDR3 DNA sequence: TGTGCCAGCAGCCCACACAGGGGGTCAGATACGCAGTATTTT. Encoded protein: CASSPHRGSDTQYF.

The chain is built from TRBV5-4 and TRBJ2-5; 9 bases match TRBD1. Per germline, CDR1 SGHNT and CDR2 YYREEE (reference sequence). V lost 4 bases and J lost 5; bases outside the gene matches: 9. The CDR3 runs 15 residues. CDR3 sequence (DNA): TGTGCCAGCAGCCTGGACAGGGGAGTGCAGGAGACCCAGTACTTC. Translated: CASSLDRGVQETQYF.

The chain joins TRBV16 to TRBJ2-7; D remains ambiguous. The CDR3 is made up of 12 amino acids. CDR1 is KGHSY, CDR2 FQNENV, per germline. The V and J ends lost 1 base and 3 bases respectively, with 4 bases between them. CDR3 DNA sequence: TGTGCCAGCAGCCAATTCGTCTACGAGCAGTACTTC. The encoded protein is CASSQFVYEQYF.

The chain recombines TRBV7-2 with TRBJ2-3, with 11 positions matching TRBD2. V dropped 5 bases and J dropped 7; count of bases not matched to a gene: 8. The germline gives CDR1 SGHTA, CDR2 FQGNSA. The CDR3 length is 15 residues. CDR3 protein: CASSRTSGSENTQYF. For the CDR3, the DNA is TGTGCCAGCAGCCGAACTAGCGGGAGCGAAAATACGCAGTATTTT.

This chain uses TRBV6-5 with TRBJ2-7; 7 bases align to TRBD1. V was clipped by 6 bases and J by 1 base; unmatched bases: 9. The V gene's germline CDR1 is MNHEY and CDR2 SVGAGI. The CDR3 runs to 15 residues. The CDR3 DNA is TGTGCCAGCAGACATACAGGGGCTGGTTCCTACGAGCAGTACTTC. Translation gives CASRHTGAGSYEQYF.

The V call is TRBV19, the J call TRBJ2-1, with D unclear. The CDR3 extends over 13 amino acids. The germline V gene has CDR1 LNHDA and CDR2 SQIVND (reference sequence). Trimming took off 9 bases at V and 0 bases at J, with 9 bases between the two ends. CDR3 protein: CASGWSSYNEQFF. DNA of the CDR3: TGTGCCAGCGGATGGAGCTCCTACAATGAGCAGTTCTTC.

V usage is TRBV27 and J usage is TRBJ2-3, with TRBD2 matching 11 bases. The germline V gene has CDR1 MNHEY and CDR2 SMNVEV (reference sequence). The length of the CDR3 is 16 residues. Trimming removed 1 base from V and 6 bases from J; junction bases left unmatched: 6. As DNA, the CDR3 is TGTGCCAGCAGTTTATTCGCTAGCGGGGGGAGGGATACGCAGTATTTT. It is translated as CASSLFASGGRDTQYF.

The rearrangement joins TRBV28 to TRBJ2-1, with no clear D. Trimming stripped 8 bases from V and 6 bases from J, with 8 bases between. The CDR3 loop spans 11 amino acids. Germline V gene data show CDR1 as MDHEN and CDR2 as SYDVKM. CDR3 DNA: TGTGCCAGCTCCGTGTTCAATGAGCAGTTCTTC. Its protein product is CASSVFNEQFF.

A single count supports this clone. The CDR3 spells CASSASGRAVETQYF. CDR3 in DNA: TGTGCCAGCAGCGCTAGCGGGAGGGCCGTGGAGACCCAGTACTTC. The V and J genes are TRBV13 and TRBJ2-5; 12 positions agree with TRBD2. V lost 5 bases and J lost 5; bases outside the gene matches: 6. In germline, CDR1 is PRHDT, CDR2 FYEKMQ (reference sequence). This CDR3 contains 15 residues.

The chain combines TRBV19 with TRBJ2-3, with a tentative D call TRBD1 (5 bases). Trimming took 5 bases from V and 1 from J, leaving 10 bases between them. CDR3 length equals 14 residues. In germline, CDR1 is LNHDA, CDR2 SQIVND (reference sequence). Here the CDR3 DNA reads TGTGCCAGTAGTCAGGACACAGGCACAGATACGCAGTATTTT. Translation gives CASSQDTGTDTQYF.

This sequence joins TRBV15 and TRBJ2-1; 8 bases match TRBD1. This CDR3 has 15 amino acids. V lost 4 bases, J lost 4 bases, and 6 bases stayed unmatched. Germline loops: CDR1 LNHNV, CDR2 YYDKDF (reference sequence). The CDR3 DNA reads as TGTGCCACCAGCACCGGACAGGGATTATACAATGAGCAGTTCTTC. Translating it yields CATSTGQGLYNEQFF.

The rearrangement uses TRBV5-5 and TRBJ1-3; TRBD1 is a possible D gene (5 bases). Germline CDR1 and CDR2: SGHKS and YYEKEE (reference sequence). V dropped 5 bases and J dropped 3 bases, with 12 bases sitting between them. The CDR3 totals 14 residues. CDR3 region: CASRMVGLGNTIYF. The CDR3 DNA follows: TGTGCCAGCAGAATGGTGGGACTTGGAAACACCATATATTTT.

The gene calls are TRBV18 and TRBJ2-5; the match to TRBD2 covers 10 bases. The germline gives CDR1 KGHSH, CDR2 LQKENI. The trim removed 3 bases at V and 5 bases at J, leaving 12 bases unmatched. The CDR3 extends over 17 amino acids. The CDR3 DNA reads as TGTGCCAGCTCACCCCCGGGACTAGCGCTAAGTGGGGAGACCCAGTACTTC. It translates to CASSPPGLALSGETQYF.